Each of the 30 T cell receptor beta chains below was sequenced from the same sample in a study of blood T cell repertoires in COVID-19. TCRdb's copy holds only in-frame clones and misses some; the assay was immunoSEQ multiplex PCR. The data contain approximately 150,000 clones, around four fifths of them singletons. Sequenced material: PBMCs or T cells enriched from blood (not recorded which). These receptors all come from a man aged 65 to 79 who had been exposed to COVID-19.

V is TRBV5-1 and J is TRBJ1-1; D is possibly TRBD1 (5 bases). The CDR3 is made up of 14 amino acids. The germline V gene has CDR1 SGHRS and CDR2 YFSETQ. Between the trimmed V and J ends, which lost 4 bases and 1 base, there was a span of 11 bases. The CDR3, as DNA: TGCGCCAGCAGCGTGGACATACCGAACACTGAAGCTTTCTTT. Protein: CASSVDIPNTEAFF.

This clone was recorded at least ten times. The chain carries TRBV2 and TRBJ2-5; 7 bases align to TRBD2. Trimming took 6 bases from V and 5 from J; bases not matched to a gene: 9. This CDR3 comprises 14 residues. Germline CDR1 reads SNHLY; CDR2 reads FYNNEI. The CDR3: CASSSGGSDETQYF. DNA of the CDR3: TGTGCCAGCAGCTCAGGCGGGAGTGATGAGACCCAGTACTTC.

V is TRBV28 and J is TRBJ2-7; possible D gene TRBD2, 6 bases. Trimming left V 6 bases short and J 6 bases short, with 12 bases between. Germline CDR1 MDHEN, CDR2 SYDVKM. This CDR3 has 12 amino acids. The CDR3 sequence is CASRALGGEQYF. Written as DNA, the CDR3 is TGTGCCAGCAGGGCTCTCGGGGGCGAGCAGTACTTC.

The rearrangement joins TRBV3-1 (or the pseudogene TRBV3-2) to TRBJ2-7, with TRBD2 matching 11 bases. Germline CDR1 and CDR2: LGHDT and YNNKEL (reference sequence). The ends lost 4 bases at V and 3 bases at J; junction bases unmatched: 2. This CDR3 region has 14 residues. The CDR3 DNA reads as TGTGCCAGCAGCCGGCTAGCGGGAGGCTACGAGCAGTACTTC. As protein: CASSRLAGGYEQYF.

The sample holds a few counts of this clone. The chain carries TRBV20-1 and TRBJ1-2, with D uncertain. The germline V gene has CDR1 DFQATT and CDR2 SNEGSKA (reference sequence). The CDR3 totals 11 residues. Between the trimmed V and J ends, which lost 3 bases and 5 bases, there was a span of 7 bases. CDR3 nucleotide sequence: TGCAGTGCTAGGGGCGGGTATGGCTACACCTTC. Residues: CSARGGYGYTF.

CDR3 loop: CASSHTTGETEAFF. The CDR3 DNA follows: TGTGCCAGCAGCCATACTACAGGGGAAACTGAAGCTTTCTTT. The chain combines TRBV3-1 (or the pseudogene TRBV3-2) with TRBJ1-1, with 7 bases matching TRBD1. There are 14 residues in the CDR3. Germline V gene data show CDR1 as LGHDT and CDR2 as YNNKEL (reference sequence). The trim removed 3 bases at V and 5 bases at J, leaving 6 bases unmatched.

The chain has TRBV15 and TRBJ1-6; 8 bases map to TRBD1. The V segment lost 4 bases and the J segment 8 bases; nucleotides outside the gene matches: 10. From germline, CDR1 is LNHNV and CDR2 YYDKDF (reference sequence). This CDR3 spans 16 amino acids. DNA of the CDR3: TGTGCCACCAGCAAAGAGCGGGACAGGTCTTATTCACCCCTCCACTTT. Amino acids: CATSKERDRSYSPLHF.

This clone was observed a single time. The V and J genes are TRBV3-1 (or the pseudogene TRBV3-2) and TRBJ2-5, with D possibly TRBD1 on 5 matching bases. V was pared by 5 bases and J by 0 bases, with 7 bases between. The CDR3 has 13 residues. Germline lookup yields CDR1 LGHDT and CDR2 YNNKEL (reference sequence). CDR3 sequence: CASSRGDQETQYF. In DNA, the CDR3 is TGTGCCAGCAGCAGGGGCGACCAAGAGACCCAGTACTTC.

V gene TRBV4-2 combines with J gene TRBJ2-7, with a weak D call TRBD1 (6 bases). The V gene lost 5 bases and the J gene lost 5 bases, with 13 bases spanning the gap. CDR1 is LGHNA, CDR2 YNFKEQ, per germline. The CDR3 is made up of 13 amino acids. The CDR3 loop is CASSTNHRDEQYF. CDR3 coding DNA: TGTGCCAGCAGCACCAATCACAGGGACGAGCAGTACTTC.

The chain employs TRBV4-3 and TRBJ1-2; possibly TRBD1 for D (5 bases). Per germline, CDR1 LGHNA and CDR2 YSLEER. Trimming pared 0 bases from V and 4 bases from J, leaving 12 bases between. The CDR3 is 15 amino acids. CDR3: CASSQDSQGLYGYTF. The CDR3 DNA is TGCGCCAGCAGCCAAGATTCTCAGGGACTCTATGGCTACACCTTC.

The table lists this clone with a count of one. The DNA for the CDR3 is TGCGCCAGCAGGAGCGGCCTGAGTAGAGGCGTGCGGGGTACCTACGAGCAGTACTTC. It yields the protein CASRSGLSRGVRGTYEQYF. The chain couples TRBV5-1 to TRBJ2-7; TRBD2 might be the D (6 bases). CDR1 and CDR2 (germline): SGHRS, YFSETQ. The CDR3 consists of 19 residues. Trimming left V 5 bases short and J 2 bases short, with 29 bases between.

The V gene is TRBV5-5, the J gene TRBJ2-3; 10 bases are a match to TRBD2. The germline CDR1 and CDR2 sequences are SGHKS and YYEKEE (reference sequence). Trimming removed 3 bases from V and 1 base from J; junction bases left unmatched: 2. There are 15 residues in the CDR3. The CDR3 sequence is CASSSLAGGTDTQYF. The CDR3 DNA reads TGTGCCAGCAGCTCCCTAGCGGGGGGCACAGATACGCAGTATTTT.

The rearrangement joins TRBV29-1 to TRBJ1-3; D unclear. Between the trimmed V and J ends, which lost 2 bases and 4 bases, there was a span of 18 bases. The CDR3 spans 16 residues. Germline V gives CDR1 SQVTM, CDR2 ANQGSEA. CDR3: CSVESFTEAPGNTIYF. In nucleotides, the CDR3 is TGCAGCGTTGAAAGTTTTACGGAGGCACCCGGAAACACCATATATTTT.

The chain employs TRBV7-2 and TRBJ2-2, with 10 bases fitting TRBD2. The CDR3 covers 17 residues. Germline assignment: CDR1 SGHTA and CDR2 FQGNSA. V dropped 4 bases and J dropped 6; count of bases not matched to a gene: 11. The CDR3 loop reads CASSYPRASGSPGELFF. CDR3 coding DNA: TGTGCCAGCAGCTACCCGAGGGCTAGCGGGAGTCCCGGGGAGCTGTTTTTT.

V gene TRBV27 combines with J gene TRBJ1-2, with D maybe TRBD1 (6 bases). Germline V lookup: CDR1 MNHEY, CDR2 SMNVEV (reference sequence). Trimming took 6 bases from V and 3 from J, leaving 8 bases between them. CDR3 length: 12 amino acids. The DNA for the CDR3 is TGTGCCAGCAGGGGACAAGACTATGGCTACACCTTC. Translation gives CASRGQDYGYTF.

The rearrangement joins TRBV7-2 to TRBJ2-7; D may be TRBD1 (6 bases). V lost 0 bases to trimming and J lost 3 bases, with 6 bases between them. The germline gives CDR1 SGHTA, CDR2 FQGNSA. This CDR3 is built from 13 residues. The CDR3 sequence is CASSLAQGYEQYF. DNA of the CDR3: TGTGCCAGCAGCTTAGCACAGGGCTACGAGCAGTACTTC.

This rearrangement joins TRBV5-1 to TRBJ2-7; maybe TRBD2 (5 bases). CDR1 and CDR2 (germline): SGHRS, YFSETQ. CDR3 length: 15 residues. V was cut by 1 base and J by 0 bases, with 11 bases left in between. The CDR3 coding sequence is TGCGCCAGCAGCTTGTTGTCGGGGAGCTCCTACGAGCAGTACTTC. Residues: CASSLLSGSSYEQYF.

This chain joins TRBV19 and TRBJ2-1; 9 nucleotides line up with TRBD1. There are 14 residues in the CDR3. V lost 7 bases, J lost 4 bases, and 5 bases stayed unmatched. Germline loops: CDR1 LNHDA, CDR2 SQIVND (reference sequence). In DNA, the CDR3 is TGTGCCAGTAATCCGGGACAGGGATACAATGAGCAGTTCTTC. This codes for CASNPGQGYNEQFF.

The CDR3 loop is CATRGSGTYNEQFF. The CDR3 DNA reads TGTGCCACCAGAGGAAGCGGTACCTACAATGAGCAGTTCTTC. This chain uses TRBV15 with TRBJ2-1, with D possibly matching TRBD2 (5 bases). This CDR3 is built from 14 residues. Trimming removed 6 bases from V and 2 bases from J, with 11 bases in between. From germline, CDR1 is LNHNV and CDR2 YYDKDF (reference sequence).

The CDR3 DNA is TGCGCCAGCAGCCAAGATTTGGGCAGTGACACTGAAGCTTTCTTT. As protein: CASSQDLGSDTEAFF. This chain connects TRBV4-3 to TRBJ1-1; D uncertain. Germline loops: CDR1 LGHNA, CDR2 YSLEER. V shed 0 bases and J shed 3 bases, with 11 bases lying between them. This CDR3 comprises 15 residues.

The chain has TRBV27 and TRBJ1-1, with D perhaps TRBD1 (6 bases). The ends were cut back, 5 bases at V and 10 bases at J, with 14 bases in the middle. Germline CDR1 reads MNHEY; CDR2 reads SMNVEV (reference sequence). The CDR3 covers 12 residues. CDR3 coding DNA: TGTGCCAGCAGTGAGTTAGGGGGGGTAGCTTTCTTT. Encoded protein: CASSELGGVAFF.

The CDR3 sequence is CASSSRLRFEGNNEQFF. The CDR3 DNA reads as TGTGCCAGCAGCTCCCGATTGAGGTTTGAGGGTAACAATGAGCAGTTCTTC. This chain joins TRBV7-9 and TRBJ2-1, with D possibly matching TRBD2 (5 bases). V was shortened by 4 bases and J by 5 bases, with 21 bases between the two germline ends. The CDR3 runs 17 residues. Looked up from germline, CDR1 is SEHNR and CDR2 is FQNEAQ (reference sequence).

This chain links TRBV7-2 with TRBJ2-7; D is uncertain. V was cut by 1 base and J by 2 bases, with 9 bases left in between. Germline CDR1 is SGHTA and CDR2 is FQGNSA. The CDR3 loop spans 14 amino acids. This CDR3 is CASSLGVAAYEQYF. As DNA, the CDR3 is TGTGCCAGCAGCTTAGGAGTTGCGGCCTACGAGCAGTACTTC. Based on the CDR3 plus reference TRBV7-2 and TRBJ2-7, the full variable domain is GAGVSQSPSNKVTEKGKDVELRCDPISGHTALYWYRQSLGQGLEFLIYFQGNSAPDKSGLPSDRFSAERTGGSVSTLTIQRTQQEDSAVYLCASSLGVAAYEQYFGPGTRLTVT.

The gene calls are TRBV6-6 and TRBJ2-6, with TRBD2 as a possible D gene (6 bases). Trimming took 7 bases from V and 3 from J, leaving 22 bases between them. The V gene's germline CDR1 is MNHNY and CDR2 SVGAGI (reference sequence). This CDR3 is built from 18 residues. For the CDR3, the DNA is TGTGCCAGCACTCGTAATGGGATCGGGGGAGGTGGGGCCAACGTCCTGACTTTC. Protein sequence: CASTRNGIGGGGANVLTF.

This sequence joins TRBV7-2 and TRBJ2-3; D perhaps matches TRBD2 (6 bases). The CDR3 covers 16 residues. Germline V gene lookup returns CDR1 SGHTA and CDR2 FQGNSA. V lost 3 bases and J 3 bases, leaving 16 bases between the germline ends. The CDR3 here is CASSFGWGGATDTQYF. The CDR3 nucleotides are TGTGCCAGCAGCTTTGGGTGGGGCGGGGCAACAGATACGCAGTATTTT.

V and J are TRBV18 and TRBJ1-2, with TRBD1 as a possible D gene (6 bases). Germline V gene sequence: CDR1 KGHSH, CDR2 LQKENI. The CDR3 consists of 15 residues. V dropped 1 base and J dropped 1 base, with 10 bases sitting between them. The DNA of the CDR3 is TGTGCCAGCTCACCACTCGAGGGGGTTAACTATGGCTACACCTTC. It codes for CASSPLEGVNYGYTF.

The rearrangement uses TRBV5-1 and TRBJ2-1; TRBD2 agrees at 10 bases. CDR3 length equals 15 residues. V lost 4 bases and J lost 6; bases outside the gene matches: 7. CDR1 SGHRS and CDR2 YFSETQ come from the germline V gene. The CDR3 here is CASSPSGRAGNEQFF. The CDR3 coding sequence is TGCGCCAGCAGCCCGAGCGGGAGGGCCGGCAATGAGCAGTTCTTC. The whole variable domain, remainder taken from reference TRBV5-1 and TRBJ2-1, is KAGVTQTPRYLIKTRGQQVTLSCSPISGHRSVSWYQQTPGQGLQFLFEYFSETQRNKGNFPGRFSGRQFSNSRSEMNVSTLELGDSALYLCASSPSGRAGNEQFFGPGTRLTVL.

V is TRBV7-6 and J is TRBJ2-3; tentative D call: TRBD1 (6 bases). The CDR3 is made up of 14 amino acids. V shed 4 bases and J shed 0 bases, with 8 bases lying between them. Per the germline V gene, CDR1 is SGHVS and CDR2 is FNYEAQ. The CDR3 DNA sequence: TGTGCCAGCAGCTCGGGACATAGCACAGATACGCAGTATTTT. This encodes CASSSGHSTDTQYF.

CDR3 region: CASTDRAESPLHF. CDR3 DNA sequence: TGTGCCAGTACGGACAGGGCTGAATCACCCCTCCACTTT. J is TRBJ1-6 and V is TRBV19; TRBD1 agrees at 8 bases. V shed 7 bases and J 10 bases; nucleotides not matched to a gene: 6. The CDR3 is 13 amino acids. Germline V CDR1 and CDR2: LNHDA, SQIVND (reference sequence).

The chain recombines TRBV30 with TRBJ2-7; D perhaps matches TRBD1 (6 bases). Germline V lookup: CDR1 GTSNPN, CDR2 SVGIG (reference sequence). The CDR3 covers 14 residues. V lost 3 bases and J 6 bases, leaving 18 bases between the germline ends. The CDR3 here is CAWRGAGANLEQYF. CDR3 nucleotides: TGTGCCTGGAGAGGGGCAGGGGCCAACCTCGAGCAGTACTTC.